The present TCR beta chain was sequenced within a study of Graves' ophthalmopathy and Graves' hyperthyroidism. The CDR3 loop spans 18 amino acids. In germline, CDR1 is ENHRY, CDR2 SYGVKD. Establishment of the diagnosis relied upon clinical symptoms, serum thyroxine, TRAb, thyroid ultrasound and orbital computed tomography. RNA served as the template for amplifying TCR beta CDR3 regions. Second-round multiplex PCR came after a first-round RT-PCR that employed HTBI primers. TCRdb processed the multiplex PCR reads anew with MiXCR; each CDR3 protein has one entry. The repertoire includes approximately 540,000 distinct CDR3 sequences, less than 40% of them detected once, and about 4% sits in the top ten. In the case of this clonotype: This may arise from a read error, as a much more abundant clone is one base away.

The receptor's source is an adult man with Graves' hyperthyroidism. Sequencing was performed on peripheral blood or thyroid tissue (not recorded which). The chain is built from TRBV10-3 and TRBJ1-6, with 11 bases aligning to TRBD1. DNA for the CDR3: TGTGCCAGCAGTTACGCGTGGGACAGGGGGACCAACAATTCACCCCCCCACTTT. Amino acids: CASSYAWDRGTNNSPPHF.